These 18 T cell receptor beta chains were sequenced from one sample in a study of Ad26.COV2.S vaccination and SARS-CoV-2 variants. The treatment is: around 19 received Ad26.COV2.S at low or high dose, single or two shots; about 5 received placebo; per-sample allocation not given. Samples were taken on day 63 after the first vaccine or placebo injection. Using immunoSEQ multiplex PCR, the repertoire was profiled, and TCRdb retains in-frame clones only, with some absent. The data contain about 420,000 clones, 88% of them singletons. The sequencing used peripheral blood, collected in a trial of Ad26.COV2.S vaccine versus placebo. The origin of the receptors is a person between 18 and 65 years old who received the Ad26.COV2.S COVID-19 vaccine or a placebo.

This chain uses TRBV5-1 with TRBJ2-5; D possibly uses TRBD1 or TRBD2 (6 bases each). V lost 1 base and J 1 base, leaving 29 bases between the germline ends. This CDR3 is built from 21 residues. Germline loops: CDR1 SGHRS, CDR2 YFSETQ. CDR3 nucleotide sequence: TGCGCCAGCAGCTTGCCTGTGGTGGCAGGAAAGACCTCGGGGGCCCAAGAGACCCAGTACTTC. Its protein is CASSLPVVAGKTSGAQETQYF.

The J gene is TRBJ2-2, the V gene TRBV5-6, with D perhaps given as TRBD1 or TRBD2 (5 bases each). The CDR3 runs 16 residues. Trimming cost V 4 bases and J 4 bases, with 17 bases left between them. The V gene's germline CDR1 is SGHDT and CDR2 YYEEEE. CDR3 residues: CASSPLLGGPTGELFF. The CDR3, as DNA: TGTGCCAGCAGCCCCCTTCTTGGGGGTCCCACCGGGGAGCTGTTTTTT.

This chain joins TRBV2 and TRBJ2-4; no clear D gene. This CDR3 is 12 amino acids long. Deletions cut 3 bases from V and 11 bases from J, with 11 bases between. Germline values: CDR1 SNHLY, CDR2 FYNNEI. The CDR3 here is CASSEARMVQYF. DNA of the CDR3: TGTGCCAGCAGTGAGGCCAGGATGGTTCAGTACTTC.

This clone was recorded once. V gene TRBV7-2 combines with J gene TRBJ1-6, with D perhaps TRBD1 (6 bases). Germline assignment: CDR1 SGHTA and CDR2 FQGNSA. V shed 1 base and J shed 3 bases, with 16 bases lying between them. CDR3 length equals 18 residues. CDR3 in DNA: TGTGCCAGCAGCTTAGGCCTGGGGGGGGGCCTCTATAATTCACCCCTCCACTTT. It is translated as CASSLGLGGGLYNSPLHF.

J is TRBJ2-1 and V is TRBV7-9, with D unclear. Germline V lookup: CDR1 SEHNR, CDR2 FQNEAQ (reference sequence). The CDR3 totals 12 residues. The V and J ends lost 3 bases and 9 bases respectively, with 9 bases between them. The CDR3 DNA reads TGTGCCAGCAGCTTCGACACCGGTGAGCAGTTCTTC. Protein product: CASSFDTGEQFF. The full variable domain, with the rest looked up from reference TRBV7-9 and TRBJ2-1, is DTGVSQNPRHKITKRGQNVTFRCDPISEHNRLYWYRQTLGQGPEFLTYFQNEAQLEKSRLLSDRFSAERPKGSFSTLEIQRTEQGDSAMYLCASSFDTGEQFFGPGTRLTVL.

In its sample, this clone was seen once. CDR3 in amino acids: CASSVSGGEQYF. The CDR3 DNA follows: TGTGCCAGCAGTGTGAGCGGAGGCGAGCAGTACTTC. This sequence joins TRBV2 and TRBJ2-7; perhaps TRBD2 as D (5 bases). The germline V gene has CDR1 SNHLY and CDR2 FYNNEI. V was pared by 4 bases and J by 6 bases, with 10 bases between. The CDR3 is 12 residues long.

This sequence joins TRBV15 and TRBJ2-7; 7 bases agree with TRBD1. Germline CDR1 and CDR2: LNHNV and YYDKDF (reference sequence). The V segment lost 3 bases and the J segment 0 bases; nucleotides outside the gene matches: 11. The CDR3 has 17 amino acids. CDR3: CATSSTTGTETSYEQYF. In nucleotides, the CDR3 is TGTGCCACCAGCAGCACCACCGGGACAGAAACCTCCTACGAGCAGTACTTC.

The chain has TRBV28 and TRBJ1-2; 8 bases align to TRBD1. The CDR3 has 20 amino acids. V lost 4 bases, J lost 1 base, and 20 bases stayed unmatched. Germline values: CDR1 MDHEN, CDR2 SYDVKM. In nucleotides, the CDR3 is TGTGCCAGCAGTTCCCCTAGTGGGATGGGGACAGGATTCCTTAACTATGGCTACACCTTC. Its translation is CASSSPSGMGTGFLNYGYTF.

The V gene is TRBV9, the J gene TRBJ2-7; the D is unclear. The V gene's germline CDR1 is SGDLS and CDR2 YYNGEE. CDR3 length: 15 amino acids. V lost 3 bases to trimming and J lost 3 bases, with 16 bases between them. CDR3 nucleotides: TGTGCCAGCAGCGCCACCGGCCGGTCCGACTACGAGCAGTACTTC. Translated, it gives CASSATGRSDYEQYF.

The V and J genes are TRBV30 and TRBJ2-7; D remains ambiguous. Germline V gene sequence: CDR1 GTSNPN, CDR2 SVGIG (reference sequence). The V gene lost 2 bases and the J gene lost 9 bases, with 14 bases spanning the gap. The CDR3 is made up of 12 amino acids. The CDR3 DNA reads TGTGCCTGGAGTTCCACGGGTACGGGGCAGTACTTC. This codes for CAWSSTGTGQYF.

The chain is built from TRBV11-2 and TRBJ2-2; unclear D gene. Trimming took off 5 bases at V and 1 base at J, with 2 bases between the two ends. Germline V gene data show CDR1 as SGHAT and CDR2 as FQNNGV. The CDR3 covers 12 residues. The CDR3 nucleotides are TGTGCCAGCAGCCAGAACACCGGGGAGCTGTTTTTT. The encoded protein is CASSQNTGELFF.

V and J are TRBV11-2 and TRBJ2-3; D is possibly TRBD2 (6 bases). Germline V gene data show CDR1 as SGHAT and CDR2 as FQNNGV. Trimming left V 6 bases short and J 0 bases short, with 16 bases between. CDR3 size: 16 residues. This CDR3 is CASRKPGGRSTDTQYF. Written as DNA, the CDR3 is TGTGCCAGCAGGAAACCTGGGGGGAGAAGCACAGATACGCAGTATTTT.

The V gene is TRBV6-5, the J gene TRBJ1-6; tentatively, D is TRBD1 (6 bases). V was pared by 1 base and J by 7 bases, with 11 bases between. The CDR3 spans 15 residues. Germline lookup yields CDR1 MNHEY and CDR2 SVGAGI. CDR3 DNA sequence: TGTGCCAGCAGTTACTTGCGGGACACCAATTCACCCCTCCACTTT. Residues: CASSYLRDTNSPLHF.

CDR3 sequence (DNA): TGTGCCAGCAGTCCAGGTGGGGCATACACAGATACGCAGTATTTT. This translates into CASSPGGAYTDTQYF. V gene TRBV28 combines with J gene TRBJ2-3; possible D gene TRBD1, 5 bases. V was shortened by 5 bases and J by 2 bases, with 14 bases between the two germline ends. CDR1 and CDR2 from the germline V gene are MDHEN and SYDVKM. This CDR3 contains 15 residues.

The genes are TRBV7-6 and TRBJ2-2; D remains unclear. Germline loops: CDR1 SGHVS, CDR2 FNYEAQ. The CDR3 is 15 amino acids. V was trimmed by 5 bases and J by 2 bases, leaving 12 bases between them. The CDR3 nucleotides read TGTGCCAGCAGCCTAATGGGCCGAAACACCGGGGAGCTGTTTTTT. Translating it yields CASSLMGRNTGELFF.

Remarks on this clone: This sample also contains other DNA sequences that code for the same CDR3. The chain links TRBV5-6 to TRBJ2-2; the D gene is possibly TRBD1 (5 bases). Germline CDR1 is SGHDT and CDR2 is YYEEEE. Trimming took 1 base from V and 5 from J, leaving 9 bases between them. CDR3 length: 14 residues. This CDR3 is CASSLRAGTGELFF. Written as DNA, the CDR3 is TGTGCCAGCAGCTTGCGGGCAGGGACCGGGGAGCTGTTTTTT.

The chain employs TRBV3-1 (or the pseudogene TRBV3-2) and TRBJ2-2; TRBD2 matches 10 bases. Looked up from germline, CDR1 is LGHDT and CDR2 is YNNKEL (reference sequence). J was trimmed by 4 bases and V by 2 bases; bases with no gene match: 4. This CDR3 has 16 residues. The CDR3 here is CASSQPSGGGTGELFF. For the CDR3, the DNA is TGTGCCAGCAGCCAACCTAGCGGGGGCGGCACCGGGGAGCTGTTTTTT.

The gene calls are TRBV28 and TRBJ1-5; the D gene is possibly TRBD1 (6 bases). The CDR3 runs 14 residues. Trimming took off 6 bases at V and 7 bases at J, with 16 bases between the two ends. The germline V gene encodes CDR1 MDHEN and CDR2 SYDVKM. The chain's CDR3 is CASRNVGGRQPQHF. CDR3 DNA: TGTGCCAGCAGAAACGTGGGGGGGCGGCAGCCCCAGCATTTT.